These T cell receptor beta chains were read from a single sample in a study of T cells in Graves' hyperthyroidism and ophthalmopathy. TCRdb reprocessed the multiplex PCR reads via MiXCR and lists one record per CDR3 protein. The profile covers hundreds of thousands of distinct CDR3 sequences, with roughly 40% appearing a single time and around 9.3% taken by the ten largest. The sequenced material came from blood. The receptors shown here come from a man aged 18-30 years with Graves' hyperthyroidism. The CDR3 runs from the conserved cysteine through the conserved F or W. Each record gives: D gene, V gene, clone size, J gene, CDR3 protein, CDR3 DNA. D genes are given only for firm matches. A row's size may be missing; if present it is once, few, many or a size class.

>TRBD1|TRBV2|many|TRBJ1-4
CASSSDRVNEKLFF
TGTGCCAGCAGTTCGGACAGGGTAAATGAAAAACTGTTTTTT
>NA|TRBV7-8|few|TRBJ1-5
CASSLQRVGINQPQHF
TGTGCCAGCAGCTTACAAAGGGTGGGGATTAATCAGCCCCAGCATTTT
>TRBD2|TRBV29-1|few|TRBJ2-2
CSVEDPAGDHTGELFF
TGCAGCGTTGAAGATCCAGCGGGGGACCACACCGGGGAGCTGTTTTTT
>TRBD1|TRBV20-1|many|TRBJ1-6
CSAITGTVNSPLHF
TGCAGTGCTATTACCGGGACAGTCAATTCACCCCTCCACTTT
>TRBD1|TRBV4-1|many|TRBJ1-2
CASSPPTGEGYGYTF
TGCGCCAGCAGCCCCCCTACAGGGGAGGGCTATGGCTACACCTTC
>TRBD1|TRBV20-1|NA|TRBJ2-7
CSARASTDRGYEQYF
TGCAGTGCTAGAGCTTCTACGGACAGGGGCTACGAGCAGTACTTC
>TRBD1|TRBV12-3/TRBV12-4|few|TRBJ2-2
CASNGQGRDGELFF
TGTGCCAGCAACGGACAGGGGAGAGACGGGGAGCTGTTTTTT
>NA|TRBV5-1|few|TRBJ2-2
CASSLGAQNTGELFF
TGCGCCAGCAGCTTGGGGGCCCAGAACACCGGGGAGCTGTTTTTT
>TRBD1|TRBV7-9|NA|TRBJ2-7
CASMGDRSYEQYF
TGTGCCAGCATGGGGGACAGGAGCTACGAGCAGTACTTC
>NA|TRBV7-2|NA|TRBJ2-7
CASSSTLRAKYEQYF
TGTGCCAGCAGCTCGACTCTCCGGGCCAAATACGAGCAGTACTTC
>TRBD2|TRBV24-1|NA|TRBJ2-1
CATQRLAGGLVYNEQFF
TGTGCCACCCAAAGACTAGCGGGGGGCCTAGTCTACAATGAGCAGTTCTTC
>NA|TRBV12-3/TRBV12-4|NA|TRBJ1-1
CASSRSTGTVPAFF
TGTGCCAGCAGTCGTAGCACAGGGACGGTACCAGCTTTCTTT
>TRBD1|TRBV29-1|NA|TRBJ1-1
CSPPDRGTEAFF
TGCAGCCCACCGGACAGGGGAACTGAAGCTTTCTTT
>NA|TRBV5-5|few|TRBJ2-7
CASSLSKGGTYEQYF
TGTGCCAGCAGCTTGTCGAAGGGAGGTACCTACGAGCAGTACTTC
>TRBD1|TRBV15|NA|TRBJ1-4
CATSPPWTGGEKLFF
TGTGCCACCAGCCCTCCTTGGACAGGGGGCGAAAAACTGTTTTTT
>TRBD1|TRBV29-1|many|TRBJ1-1
CSARTGRATEAFF
TGCAGCGCGCGGACAGGGAGGGCCACTGAAGCTTTCTTT